This T cell receptor beta chain was observed in a study of blood T cell repertoires in COVID-19. This CDR3 has 13 residues. Trimming took 4 bases from V and 8 from J, leaving 9 bases between them. Germline loops: CDR1 SNHLY, CDR2 FYNNEI. Assay used: immunoSEQ multiplex PCR; TCRdb lists only in-frame clones, some missing. This sample has about 280,000 clones; about 85% occur once, and the top ten carry about 2.5%. This TCR was sampled from a woman between 50 and 59 years old who had recovered from COVID-19. The chain carries TRBV2 and TRBJ1-6; no clear D gene. The source material was PBMCs or T cells enriched from blood (not recorded which). CDR3 amino acids: CASSGRVDSPLHF. In nucleotides, the CDR3 is TGTGCCAGCAGTGGGAGGGTCGATTCACCCCTCCACTTT.